The 26 T cell receptor beta chains below were found in one sample sequenced in a study of OX40 agonist ivuxolimab in advanced cancers. Clones were read by immunoSEQ multiplex PCR, and TCRdb kept only the in-frame ones, dropping some. The table lists roughly 57,000 clones, approximately 88% of them singletons. This sample comprised CD4+ or CD8+ T cells sorted from blood, obtained in a trial of the OX40 agonist ivuxolimab. These receptors were collected from an adult with an advanced solid tumor such as melanoma, head and neck, liver or kidney cancer.

The chain combines TRBV6-6 with TRBJ1-3, with D perhaps TRBD1 (6 bases). Germline loops: CDR1 MNHNY, CDR2 SVGAGI (reference sequence). The CDR3 has 14 residues. V was trimmed by 0 bases and J by 7 bases, leaving 10 bases between them. The chain's CDR3 is CASSYSVGGNTIYF. In nucleotides, the CDR3 is TGTGCCAGCAGTTACTCGGTAGGGGGTAACACCATATATTTT.

The chain is built from TRBV27 and TRBJ2-2, with 10 bases fitting TRBD1. CDR3 length: 14 residues. J lost 6 bases, V lost 6 bases, and 4 bases had no gene match. The V gene's germline CDR1 is MNHEY and CDR2 SMNVEV (reference sequence). DNA for the CDR3: TGTGCCAGCAGGCCGGGACAGGGGTCCGGGGAGCTGTTTTTT. Protein: CASRPGQGSGELFF.

V is TRBV28 and J is TRBJ1-4; 8 bases align to TRBD1. V shed 6 bases, J shed 4 bases, and the junction held 7 bases outside the gene matches. The CDR3 has 15 residues. Germline V gives CDR1 MDHEN, CDR2 SYDVKM. As DNA, the CDR3 is TGTGCCAGCAGAACTCAGGGGGCCGGTAATGAAAAACTGTTTTTT. It encodes CASRTQGAGNEKLFF. The full variable domain, its missing parts supplied by reference TRBV28 and TRBJ1-4, is DVKVTQSSRYLVKRTGEKVFLECVQDMDHENMFWYRQDPGLGLRLIYFSYDVKMKEKGDIPEGYSVSREKKERFSLILESASTNQTSMYLCASRTQGAGNEKLFFGSGTQLSVL.

The chain is built from TRBV5-1 and TRBJ2-1; D may be TRBD1 (5 bases). V was trimmed by 2 bases and J by 6 bases, leaving 18 bases between them. The CDR3 is 16 amino acids. The germline gives CDR1 SGHRS, CDR2 YFSETQ. DNA of the CDR3: TGCGCCAGCAGCTTCGCTGGGGCCAACACCCCCAATGAGCAGTTCTTC. Its protein is CASSFAGANTPNEQFF.

This clone was seen just once. The rearrangement uses TRBV5-4 and TRBJ2-2; 8 bases map to TRBD2. V trimming: 2 bases; J trimming: 10 bases; junction bases outside the gene matches: 7. CDR1 and CDR2 (germline): SGHNT, YYREEE (reference sequence). The CDR3 consists of 14 residues. Here the CDR3 reads CASSLPGRAKELFF. CDR3 nucleotide sequence: TGTGCCAGCAGCTTACCCGGGAGGGCGAAGGAGCTGTTTTTT.

This chain uses TRBV5-4 with TRBJ2-7; D might be TRBD2 (6 bases). V was trimmed by 2 bases and J by 6 bases, leaving 27 bases between them. The CDR3 covers 18 residues. CDR1 and CDR2 (germline): SGHNT, YYREEE (reference sequence). CDR3 sequence (DNA): TGTGCCAGCAGCTTTAACCCAGGACTACCCGATCCGCTCTCCGAGCAGTACTTC. Translating gives CASSFNPGLPDPLSEQYF.

The genes are TRBV7-9 and TRBJ1-4, with D unclear. CDR1 is SEHNR, CDR2 FQNEAQ, per germline (reference sequence). The ends were cut back, 1 base at V and 0 bases at J, with 9 bases in the middle. The CDR3 loop spans 16 amino acids. The CDR3 DNA reads as TGTGCCAGCAGCTTAGGAGTCAGGTCAACTAATGAAAAACTGTTTTTT. The encoded protein is CASSLGVRSTNEKLFF. Full variable domain (remainder filled in from reference TRBV7-9 and TRBJ1-4): DTGVSQNPRHKITKRGQNVTFRCDPISEHNRLYWYRQTLGQGPEFLTYFQNEAQLEKSRLLSDRFSAERPKGSFSTLEIQRTEQGDSAMYLCASSLGVRSTNEKLFFGSGTQLSVL.

The CDR3 DNA is TGTGCCAGCACCCTTTACACCACCGGGGCCAACGTCCTGACTTTC. Its translation is CASTLYTTGANVLTF. The chain recombines TRBV7-9 with TRBJ2-6; no reliable D call. The germline V gene encodes CDR1 SEHNR and CDR2 FQNEAQ (reference sequence). CDR3 size: 15 residues. V was clipped by 7 bases and J by 4 bases, with 14 bases between them.

V and J are TRBV27 and TRBJ1-1; D gene unclear. Germline V gene sequence: CDR1 MNHEY, CDR2 SMNVEV (reference sequence). V lost 4 bases, J lost 0 bases, and 6 bases lay in between. This CDR3 has 13 residues. The CDR3 is CASSYRLNTEAFF. CDR3 nucleotides: TGTGCCAGCAGTTACCGCTTGAACACTGAAGCTTTCTTT.

The V and J genes are TRBV20-1 and TRBJ1-2; D remains unclear. Trimming pared 3 bases from V and 5 bases from J, leaving 7 bases between. Looked up from germline, CDR1 is DFQATT and CDR2 is SNEGSKA (reference sequence). CDR3 size: 11 residues. The CDR3 region is CSASRQYGYTF. CDR3 coding DNA: TGCAGTGCTAGTCGTCAGTATGGCTACACCTTC.

The gene calls are TRBV5-1 and TRBJ2-3; D ambiguous. The CDR3 is made up of 16 amino acids. V gave up 3 bases and J gave up 2 bases, with 16 bases separating them. Germline CDR1 reads SGHRS; CDR2 reads YFSETQ. The CDR3, as DNA: TGCGCCAGCAGCTCTGAACCGGGCTATGACACAGATACGCAGTATTTT. Translation: CASSSEPGYDTDTQYF.

The chain employs TRBV19 and TRBJ2-3, with 11 bases fitting TRBD2. V dropped 5 bases and J dropped 5; count of bases not matched to a gene: 9. The CDR3 extends over 16 amino acids. CDR1 is LNHDA and CDR2 is SQIVND in the germline V gene (reference sequence). The CDR3 sequence is CASSSLTSGIIDTQYF. The CDR3 DNA follows: TGTGCCAGTAGTTCACTGACTAGCGGGATAATAGATACGCAGTATTTT.

The table lists this clone with a few counts. The chain couples TRBV5-6 to TRBJ2-3, with 7 bases lining up with TRBD2. From germline, CDR1 is SGHDT and CDR2 YYEEEE. The CDR3 is 14 residues long. The ends lost 10 bases at V and 3 bases at J; junction bases unmatched: 11. The CDR3: CAASGGRSTDTQYF. The CDR3 DNA reads as TGTGCCGCCTCCGGGGGGAGGTCAACAGATACGCAGTATTTT.

This sequence joins TRBV5-1 and TRBJ2-1, with D unresolved. The CDR3 consists of 16 residues. Germline V CDR1 and CDR2: SGHRS, YFSETQ. V was trimmed by 4 bases and J by 0 bases, leaving 14 bases between them. CDR3 amino acids: CASSPDQSSSYNEQFF. The CDR3 nucleotides read TGCGCCAGCAGCCCTGACCAATCGAGCTCCTACAATGAGCAGTTCTTC.

This clone was seen just once. The rearrangement joins TRBV6-1 to TRBJ1-2; 7 nucleotides agree with TRBD1. The CDR3 has 16 residues. Germline V gene data show CDR1 as MNHNS and CDR2 as SASEGT. V dropped 4 bases and J dropped 3; count of bases not matched to a gene: 11. CDR3 loop: CASSGVGTVGDYGYTF. The CDR3 nucleotides read TGTGCCAGCAGTGGGGTAGGGACAGTAGGGGACTATGGCTACACCTTC.

The rearrangement links TRBV28 to TRBJ1-6; 11 bases are shared with TRBD1. The CDR3 runs 14 residues. The V gene end was trimmed by 4 bases and the J gene end by 9 bases; junction bases not matched to a gene: 2. Germline V CDR1 and CDR2: MDHEN, SYDVKM. The CDR3, as DNA: TGTGCCAGCAGTTCCGGGACAGGGGGTTCACCCCTCCACTTT. This sequence encodes CASSSGTGGSPLHF.

This clone has a handful of counts. The genes are TRBV6-5 and TRBJ1-1; D is perhaps TRBD1 (5 bases). V shed 6 bases and J shed 10 bases, with 12 bases lying between them. CDR1 and CDR2 (germline): MNHEY, SVGAGI. The CDR3 runs to 11 residues. CDR3 residues: CASSQGGGAFF. Written as DNA, the CDR3 is TGTGCCAGCAGCCAGGGAGGAGGAGCTTTCTTT.

The chain carries TRBV5-4 and TRBJ2-3; possibly TRBD2 for D (7 bases). This CDR3 contains 15 residues. Germline V gene data show CDR1 as SGHNT and CDR2 as YYREEE (reference sequence). V gave up 3 bases and J gave up 1 base, with 12 bases separating them. CDR3 residues: CASSWEGGGTDTQYF. CDR3 nucleotides: TGTGCCAGCAGCTGGGAGGGGGGCGGCACAGATACGCAGTATTTT.

V gene TRBV27 combines with J gene TRBJ1-2; D uncertain. The germline CDR1 and CDR2 sequences are MNHEY and SMNVEV (reference sequence). The CDR3 length is 14 residues. The V gene lost 3 bases and the J gene lost 2 bases, with 10 bases spanning the gap. CDR3 loop: CASSLSKGNYGYTF. The CDR3 DNA follows: TGTGCCAGCAGTTTGAGTAAGGGCAACTATGGCTACACCTTC.

This clone turned up a few times. The chain's CDR3 is CASSQGGTGTATEAFF. The CDR3 coding sequence is TGTGCCAGCAGCCAAGGTGGGACAGGGACAGCCACTGAAGCTTTCTTT. The rearrangement links TRBV4-2 to TRBJ1-1; 9 nucleotides line up with TRBD1. Germline loops: CDR1 LGHNA, CDR2 YNFKEQ. This CDR3 has 16 amino acids. V was clipped by 1 base and J by 4 bases; unmatched bases: 7.

J is TRBJ2-5 and V is TRBV7-2; 8 bases are shared with TRBD2. Germline trimming cut 7 bases from V and 5 bases from J; bases unmatched to any gene: 15. From germline, CDR1 is SGHTA and CDR2 FQGNSA. The CDR3 has 16 residues. The CDR3 region has the DNA TGTGCCAGCATCACAGCGGGGGCGGGAGTCTTGGAGACCCAGTACTTC. This sequence encodes CASITAGAGVLETQYF.

This clone appeared a few times. The chain employs TRBV29-1 and TRBJ2-5, with 7 bases lining up with TRBD2. Germline V gives CDR1 SQVTM, CDR2 ANQGSEA. This CDR3 has 12 residues. The V gene end was trimmed by 4 bases and the J gene end by 7 bases; junction bases not matched to a gene: 6. The CDR3 DNA is TGCAGCGTTGGGGAGGGAGAGGGGACCCAGTACTTC. Translated, it gives CSVGEGEGTQYF.

CDR3 in amino acids: CASSLSGRNTEAFF. Here the CDR3 DNA reads TGTGCCAGTAGTTTATCGGGCAGGAACACTGAAGCTTTCTTT. V and J are TRBV19 and TRBJ1-1, with D uncertain. Trimming cost V 5 bases and J 1 base, with 11 bases left between them. Germline V CDR1 and CDR2: LNHDA, SQIVND (reference sequence). The CDR3 loop spans 14 amino acids.

The genes are TRBV19 and TRBJ1-3; 7 nucleotides line up with TRBD1. The CDR3 has 17 residues. CDR1 and CDR2 (germline): LNHDA, SQIVND (reference sequence). V gave up 5 bases and J gave up 0 bases; unmatched junction bases: 10. The CDR3 region is CASSFPSGGSSGNTIYF. The CDR3, as DNA: TGTGCCAGTAGTTTCCCGTCAGGGGGAAGCTCTGGAAACACCATATATTTT.

V is TRBV6-6 and J is TRBJ2-7; D tentatively reads TRBD1 or TRBD2 (5 bases each). The CDR3 extends over 14 amino acids. V dropped 6 bases and J dropped 6 bases, with 18 bases sitting between them. Germline V gives CDR1 MNHNY, CDR2 SVGAGI (reference sequence). Written as DNA, the CDR3 is TGTGCCAGCAGGGACACGGTATCGGCGGGCGAGCAGTACTTC. As protein: CASRDTVSAGEQYF.

The chain combines TRBV6-5 with TRBJ2-2; D might be TRBD2 (5 bases). V lost 6 bases and J lost 0, with 11 bases in between. CDR3 length equals 15 residues. Germline CDR1 reads MNHEY; CDR2 reads SVGAGI. The CDR3 loop is CASRAAIANTGELFF. In nucleotides, the CDR3 is TGTGCCAGCAGAGCGGCTATTGCGAACACCGGGGAGCTGTTTTTT.